The 9 T cell receptor beta chains below were found in one sample sequenced in a study of lymphopenia after photon versus proton radiotherapy (dated by TCRdb to the late 2010s). The protocol used for the library was the immunoSEQ multiplex PCR assay. The source is immuneACCESS, and TCRdb retained only in-frame sequences with V and J called. Part of the clones is not carried over; for the studies checked, unresolved V genes explain less than half of this, and the remainder is unexplained. This sample has 26,000 or so clones in its table, and about four fifths of those were observed once. The ten biggest clones cover around a third of the sample. The sequencing used peripheral blood, collected from a patient treated with photon-based radiotherapy. The receptors stem from a man between 45 and 60 years old with gastric cancer.

The genes are TRBV9 and TRBJ1-4; no clear D. Deletions cut 4 bases from V and 8 bases from J, with 12 bases between. CDR1 is SGDLS and CDR2 is YYNGEE in the germline V gene. CDR3 length: 13 residues. CDR3 residues: CASSPEAGEKLFF. CDR3 nucleotide sequence: TGTGCCAGCAGCCCCGAGGCGGGCGAAAAACTGTTTTTT.

The rearrangement joins TRBV10-3 to TRBJ1-5; TRBD1 agrees at 8 bases. The CDR3 loop spans 16 amino acids. The ends lost 5 bases at V and 3 bases at J; junction bases unmatched: 9. Per germline, CDR1 ENHRY and CDR2 SYGVKD. CDR3 nucleotide sequence: TGTGCCATCAGTTCTAACCCGGGACAGGCCAATCAGCCCCAGCATTTT. Translated: CAISSNPGQANQPQHF.

The gene calls are TRBV5-1 and TRBJ1-6; maybe TRBD1 (5 bases). Trimming shortened V by 3 bases and J by 5 bases, and 9 bases separated the two germline ends. The CDR3 has 14 residues. CDR1 and CDR2 (germline): SGHRS, YFSETQ. The CDR3, as DNA: TGCGCCAGCAGCTCGTGGGGGAATAATTCACCCCTCCACTTT. This encodes CASSSWGNNSPLHF. The full variable domain, its missing parts supplied by reference TRBV5-1 and TRBJ1-6, is KAGVTQTPRYLIKTRGQQVTLSCSPISGHRSVSWYQQTPGQGLQFLFEYFSETQRNKGNFPGRFSGRQFSNSRSEMNVSTLELGDSALYLCASSSWGNNSPLHFGNGTRLTVT.

The genes are TRBV27 and TRBJ1-5; tentatively, D is TRBD1 (6 bases). Per the germline V gene, CDR1 is MNHEY and CDR2 is SMNVEV (reference sequence). The V and J ends lost 3 bases and 6 bases respectively, with 9 bases between them. This CDR3 is built from 13 residues. CDR3 in amino acids: CASSLRDTQPQHF. The CDR3 region has the DNA TGTGCCAGCAGTTTGAGGGACACTCAGCCCCAGCATTTT.

This rearrangement joins TRBV20-1 to TRBJ2-5, with D uncertain. The CDR3 is 11 amino acids. Per the germline V gene, CDR1 is DFQATT and CDR2 is SNEGSKA (reference sequence). V was clipped by 3 bases and J by 4 bases, with 6 bases between them. The chain's CDR3 is CSARALETQYF. The CDR3 DNA sequence: TGCAGTGCTAGGGCTTTAGAGACCCAGTACTTC.

The CDR3 coding sequence is TGCAGTGCTAGAGACGGGATGGGGGCTTTCTTT. Protein product: CSARDGMGAFF. This rearrangement joins TRBV20-1 to TRBJ1-1; D is unresolved. V lost 0 bases, J lost 11 bases, and 10 bases lay in between. The CDR3 spans 11 residues. The germline V gene encodes CDR1 DFQATT and CDR2 SNEGSKA (reference sequence).

The chain employs TRBV10-3 and TRBJ1-4; D uncertain. V shed 2 bases and J shed 10 bases, with 14 bases lying between them. Germline CDR1 and CDR2: ENHRY and SYGVKD. The CDR3 loop spans 14 amino acids. The CDR3 DNA reads TGTGCCATCAGTGAGGGCAGTAATACGAGAAAACTGTTTTTT. Protein: CAISEGSNTRKLFF.

V gene TRBV7-2 combines with J gene TRBJ2-7; 9 bases fit TRBD1. The J segment lost 6 bases and the V segment lost 3 bases, leaving 6 bases of the junction unmatched. Germline V gives CDR1 SGHTA, CDR2 FQGNSA. This CDR3 contains 14 residues. The CDR3 nucleotides are TGTGCCAGCAGCTTGAGGGACAGGGCCGGCGAGCAGTACTTC. Its translation is CASSLRDRAGEQYF.

This clone came up once. The V call is TRBV11-3, the J call TRBJ2-2; unclear D gene. CDR3 length: 15 amino acids. The ends were cut back, 1 base at V and 5 bases at J, with 11 bases in the middle. The germline V gene has CDR1 SGHNT and CDR2 YENEEA. The CDR3 region is CASSLASPPTGELFF. CDR3 bases: TGTGCCAGCAGCTTAGCCTCCCCCCCAACCGGGGAGCTGTTTTTT.